Here is one T cell receptor (beta chain) with its context. These data belong to a study of blood T cell repertoires in COVID-19. Study-level background: Samples came from the United States, Italy and Spain, spanning acute and convalescent COVID-19. The cDNA or gDNA used as material had been derived from T cells, B-cell-depleted T cells, or PBMCs.

The length of the CDR3 is 14 residues. V dropped 5 bases and J dropped 4 bases, with 12 bases sitting between them. Germline lookup yields CDR1 LGHDT and CDR2 YNNKEL (reference sequence). Authors' data handling: By means of reference gene primer amplification, nucleated cell counts were estimated. The data were produced by immunoSEQ multiplex PCR, yet TCRdb's version contains in-frame clones alone and is incomplete. V, J and clone size are those of that table, while D and trimming were read from the DNA. The data show 120,000 or so clones, with roughly 85% seen just once and about 25% held by the top ten.

The sequenced material came from peripheral blood. J is TRBJ1-3 and V is TRBV3-1 (or the pseudogene TRBV3-2); TRBD1 is a possible D gene (5 bases). The receptor was derived from a human donor in a cohort sampled during active COVID-19. In nucleotides, the CDR3 is TGTGCCAGCAGCGACGGACAATGGGGAAACACCATATATTTT. It codes for CASSDGQWGNTIYF.